This TCR beta chain originates from a study of shared clonotypes between healthy human individuals. Broader study findings: It was expected that sequencing depth would affect clonotype sharing among donors.

Clones were sequenced by immunoSEQ multiplex PCR, and TCRdb holds only the in-frame ones, with some missing. This sample has fewer than 400,000 clones, with under 80% found just once. Worth noting for this clone: Its specificity is not known.

Sequenced sample: memory CD4+ T cells sorted from blood. Subset noted: CD45RA-negative fraction. The receptor comes from a man aged 30-40 years in good health.

CDR3: CASSSSLRTGSYEQYF. CDR3 nucleotide sequence: TGTGCCAGCAGCTCGTCCCTGCGGACAGGAAGTTACGAGCAGTACTTC. The rearrangement uses TRBV7-9 and TRBJ2-7; 7 nucleotides agree with TRBD1. With V trimmed by 4 bases and J by 4 bases, 13 bases remained unmatched. Germline CDR1 and CDR2: SEHNR and FQNEAQ (reference sequence). This CDR3 region has 16 residues.